The 10 T cell receptor beta chains given below trace back to one sample, sequenced in a study of blood T cell repertoires in COVID-19 (dated by TCRdb to between 2020 and 2021). Receptors were amplified or captured by the immunoSEQ multiplex PCR assay. As stored in TCRdb, this immuneACCESS dataset retains in-frame rearrangements with V and J assigned. A fraction of the clones does not appear; measured against another copy, unresolved V genes explain less than half of the discrepancy, and the remainder lacks a known reason. The sample yields approximately 250,000 clones; approximately 85% were counted once. The ten largest clones represent approximately 8.6% of the sample. The source material was PBMCs or T cells enriched from blood (not recorded which). The receptors here all came from a woman in her 50s with acute COVID-19.

In its sample, this clone was seen many times. V gene TRBV11-2 combines with J gene TRBJ2-5, with a possible D match to TRBD1 (6 bases). The V end lost 4 bases, the J end lost 2 bases, and 17 bases lay between the germline ends. This CDR3 comprises 16 residues. Germline CDR1 SGHAT, CDR2 FQNNGV. The CDR3 DNA reads TGTGCCAGCAGCTCCCTGTCGTCGGGGACACAAGAGACCCAGTACTTC. Its protein product is CASSSLSSGTQETQYF.

The rearrangement links TRBV29-1 to TRBJ2-5, with 12 bases identical to TRBD2. With V trimmed by 3 bases and J by 5 bases, 7 bases remained unmatched. The CDR3 is 15 amino acids. In germline, CDR1 is SQVTM, CDR2 ANQGSEA. In nucleotides, the CDR3 is TGCAGCGTTGACAGGACTAGCGGGGTAGGGGAGACCCAGTACTTC. Amino acids: CSVDRTSGVGETQYF.

The chain uses TRBV7-9 and TRBJ2-1; the match to TRBD1 covers 12 bases. This CDR3 has 15 amino acids. V lost 3 bases, J lost 8 bases, and 5 bases stayed unmatched. The germline CDR1 and CDR2 sequences are SEHNR and FQNEAQ (reference sequence). The CDR3 spells CASSFAGTGGHEQFF. CDR3 nucleotides: TGTGCCAGCAGCTTCGCCGGGACAGGGGGCCATGAGCAGTTCTTC.

The CDR3: CASRTTGGSGELFF. The DNA for the CDR3 is TGTGCCAGTAGAACCACAGGGGGCTCCGGGGAGCTGTTTTTT. This chain links TRBV19 with TRBJ2-2; 9 nucleotides align to TRBD1. The CDR3 contains 14 residues. V was pared by 6 bases and J by 6 bases, with 5 bases of the junction left unmatched. The germline CDR1 and CDR2 sequences are LNHDA and SQIVND (reference sequence).

The chain uses TRBV18 and TRBJ1-1; D unresolved. The CDR3 spans 14 residues. V gave up 8 bases and J gave up 6 bases, with 19 bases separating them. Germline loops: CDR1 KGHSH, CDR2 LQKENI. CDR3 protein: CASGSAGIGAEAFF. CDR3 coding DNA: TGTGCCAGCGGCAGCGCGGGAATTGGTGCTGAAGCTTTCTTT.

With regard to this clone: The identical CDR3 is also encoded by other nucleotide sequences in the sample. This chain uses TRBV19 with TRBJ1-1, with TRBD1 matching over 7 bases. V was pared by 6 bases and J by 1 base, with 5 bases of the junction left unmatched. CDR1 is LNHDA and CDR2 is SQIVND in the germline V gene (reference sequence). This CDR3 contains 14 residues. CDR3 DNA: TGTGCCAGTAGAGACAGGGCGGGGAACACTGAAGCTTTCTTT. The encoded protein is CASRDRAGNTEAFF.

This chain uses TRBV4-3 with TRBJ1-2; no clear D. Trimming stripped 1 base from V and 4 bases from J, with 10 bases between. CDR1 is LGHNA, CDR2 YSLEER, per germline. The CDR3 sequence is 14 residues long. CDR3 loop: CASSQVGVLYGYTF. CDR3 DNA: TGCGCCAGCAGCCAAGTCGGAGTTCTCTATGGCTACACCTTC.

The chain has TRBV5-5 and TRBJ2-5, with D hard to call. The CDR3 totals 12 residues. Trimming left V 2 bases short and J 3 bases short, with 5 bases between. Germline V gene data show CDR1 as SGHKS and CDR2 as YYEKEE (reference sequence). The CDR3 region is CASSLTEETQYF. The CDR3 DNA is TGTGCCAGCAGCTTAACAGAAGAGACCCAGTACTTC.

The gene calls are TRBV14 and TRBJ2-3, with a tentative D call TRBD2 (5 bases). Germline CDR1 reads SGHDN; CDR2 reads FVKESK. This CDR3 has 16 amino acids. V dropped 8 bases and J dropped 0 bases, with 18 bases sitting between them. The CDR3 reads CASPTPGYLSTDTQYF. CDR3 nucleotide sequence: TGTGCCAGCCCAACTCCGGGGTACCTCAGCACAGATACGCAGTATTTT. The full variable domain, its missing parts supplied by reference TRBV14 and TRBJ2-3, is EAGVTQFPSHSVIEKGQTVTLRCDPISGHDNLYWYRRVMGKEIKFLLHFVKESKQDESGMPNNRFLAERTGGTYSTLKVQPAELEDSGVYFCASPTPGYLSTDTQYFGPGTRLTVL.

The rearrangement links TRBV27 to TRBJ1-2; D may be TRBD1 (5 bases). The CDR3 spans 17 residues. Germline CDR1 MNHEY, CDR2 SMNVEV (reference sequence). V was pared by 4 bases and J by 0 bases, with 18 bases between. The CDR3 here is CASSSREDAGPNYGYTF. CDR3 DNA sequence: TGTGCCAGCAGTTCCCGTGAGGATGCGGGACCTAACTATGGCTACACCTTC.